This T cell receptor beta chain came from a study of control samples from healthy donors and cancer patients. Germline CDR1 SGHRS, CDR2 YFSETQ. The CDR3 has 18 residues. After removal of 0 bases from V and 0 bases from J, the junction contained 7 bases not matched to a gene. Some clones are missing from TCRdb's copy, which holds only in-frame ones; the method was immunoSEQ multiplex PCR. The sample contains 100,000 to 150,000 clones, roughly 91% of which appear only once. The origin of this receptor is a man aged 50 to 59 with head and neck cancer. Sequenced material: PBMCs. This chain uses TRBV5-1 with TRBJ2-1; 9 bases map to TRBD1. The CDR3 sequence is CASSLAWTGVPSYNEQFF. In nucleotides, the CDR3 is TGCGCCAGCAGCTTGGCGTGGACAGGGGTCCCCTCCTACAATGAGCAGTTCTTC.